This T cell receptor beta chain comes out of a study of shared clonotypes between healthy human individuals. General study results and limits: Clonotypes shared by all four donors outscored non-shared clonotypes in generation probability.

About this clone: The antigen is undetermined.

The CDR3 extends over 15 amino acids. The V end was cut by 4 bases, the J end by 0 bases, with 10 bases between. CDR1 and CDR2 from the germline V gene are WSHSY and SAAADI. Produced via immunoSEQ multiplex PCR; TCRdb's table is partial and in-frame only. The sample includes roughly 2 million clones, approximately 94% of them seen just once. All donors were healthy HIV-negative adults lacking recent acute infections or vaccinations. Memory CD4+ cells were the fraction left after CD45RA+ naive selection. The chain has TRBV10-2 and TRBJ2-4, with D uncertain. The sequence came from a man younger than 30 in good health. The specimen sequenced was naive CD4+ T cells sorted from blood. The sample's subset: CD45RA+ positively selected. CDR3: CASSAQTTAKNIQYF. Here the CDR3 DNA reads TGCGCCAGCAGTGCTCAGACCACAGCCAAAAACATTCAGTACTTC.